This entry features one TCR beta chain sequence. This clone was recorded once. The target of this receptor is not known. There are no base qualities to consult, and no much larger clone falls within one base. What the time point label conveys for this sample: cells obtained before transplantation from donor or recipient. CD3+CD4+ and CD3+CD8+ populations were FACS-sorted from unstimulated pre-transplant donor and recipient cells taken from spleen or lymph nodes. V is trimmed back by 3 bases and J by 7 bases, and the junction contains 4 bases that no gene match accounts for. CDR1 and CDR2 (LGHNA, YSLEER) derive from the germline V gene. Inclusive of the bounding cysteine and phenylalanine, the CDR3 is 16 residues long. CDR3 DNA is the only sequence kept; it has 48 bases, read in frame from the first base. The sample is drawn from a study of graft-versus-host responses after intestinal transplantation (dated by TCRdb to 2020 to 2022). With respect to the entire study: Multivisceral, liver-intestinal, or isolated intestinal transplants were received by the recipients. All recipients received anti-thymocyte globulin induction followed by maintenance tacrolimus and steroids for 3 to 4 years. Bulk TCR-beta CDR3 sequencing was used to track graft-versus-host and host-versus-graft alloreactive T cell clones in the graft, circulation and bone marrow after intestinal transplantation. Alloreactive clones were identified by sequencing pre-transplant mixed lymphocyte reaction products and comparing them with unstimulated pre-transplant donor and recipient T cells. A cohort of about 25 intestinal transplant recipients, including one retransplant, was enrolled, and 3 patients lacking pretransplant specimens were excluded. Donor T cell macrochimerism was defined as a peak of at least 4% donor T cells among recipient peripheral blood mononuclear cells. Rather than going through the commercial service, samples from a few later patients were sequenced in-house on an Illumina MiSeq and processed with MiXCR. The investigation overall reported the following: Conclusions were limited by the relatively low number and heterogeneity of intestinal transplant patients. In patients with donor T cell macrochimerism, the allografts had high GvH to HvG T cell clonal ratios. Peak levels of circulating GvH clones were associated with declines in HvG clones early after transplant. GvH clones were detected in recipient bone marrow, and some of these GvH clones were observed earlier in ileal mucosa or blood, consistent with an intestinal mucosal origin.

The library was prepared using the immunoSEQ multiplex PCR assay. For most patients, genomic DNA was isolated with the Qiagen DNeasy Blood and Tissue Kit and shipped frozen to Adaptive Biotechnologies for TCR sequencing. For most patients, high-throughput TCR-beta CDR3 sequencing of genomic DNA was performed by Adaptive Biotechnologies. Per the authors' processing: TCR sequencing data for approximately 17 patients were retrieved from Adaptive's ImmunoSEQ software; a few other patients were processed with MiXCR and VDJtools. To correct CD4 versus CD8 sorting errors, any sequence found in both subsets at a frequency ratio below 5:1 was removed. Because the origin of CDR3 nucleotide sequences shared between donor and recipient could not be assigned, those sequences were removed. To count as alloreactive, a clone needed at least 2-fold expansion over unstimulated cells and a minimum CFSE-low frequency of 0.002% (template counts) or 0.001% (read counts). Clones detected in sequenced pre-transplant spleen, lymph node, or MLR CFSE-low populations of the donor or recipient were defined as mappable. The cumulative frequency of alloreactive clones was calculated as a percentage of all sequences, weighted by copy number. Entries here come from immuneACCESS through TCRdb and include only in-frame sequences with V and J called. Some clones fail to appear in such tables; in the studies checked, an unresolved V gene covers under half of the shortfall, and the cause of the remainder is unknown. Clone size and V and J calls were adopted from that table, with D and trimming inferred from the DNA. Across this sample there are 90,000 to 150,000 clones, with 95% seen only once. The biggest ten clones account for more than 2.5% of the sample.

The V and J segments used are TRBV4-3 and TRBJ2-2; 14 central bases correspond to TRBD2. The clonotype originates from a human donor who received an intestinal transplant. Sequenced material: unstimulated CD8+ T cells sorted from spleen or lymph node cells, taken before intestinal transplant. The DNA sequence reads TGCGCCAGCAGCCATCGACTAGCGGGAGGGGGCGGGGAGCTGTTTTTT. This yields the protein CASSHRLAGGGGELFF.